This record concerns one T cell receptor (beta chain) sequence. This clonotype was seen a few times. What antigen it recognizes has not been identified. Within one base of it there is no much larger clone, and no base qualities were kept. The library came from 5' RACE. Sequenced using an Illumina HiSeq 2500. A second PCR of roughly 7 to 11 cycles was performed with a sample-barcoded 5' primer and a J-beta primer mix. A unique molecular identifier was introduced onto each TCR beta cDNA molecule by a template-switch 5' adaptor carrying 12 random nucleotides. At least 2.5 million CDR3-containing paired-end reads were obtained from each sample. First-strand cDNA was synthesized from all RNA with the Mint cDNA synthesis kit, primed by a TRBC-specific oligonucleotide. All cDNA was treated with uracil-DNA glycosylase and then went through a first 18-cycle PCR with the universal primers M1SS and BC2_uni_R. The original pipeline was this. Normalization of each sample was performed by random selection of 1 million high-quality reads, each carrying a distinct molecular identifier. Instead of being binned into consensus sequences, reads that shared molecular identifiers were thrown out. CDR3 identification, clonotype clustering and error correction used MiTCR with a Q25 quality threshold and the strictest error-elimination algorithm. Lower-bound total TCR beta diversity was estimated with a nonparametric unseen species model using Euler transformation. Clones were called with MiXCR by TCRdb after fastp trimmed the public reads at Q25, and only in-frame beta chains were retained. Identical CDR3 protein sequences are pooled into one entry, listed with their most common genes and DNA. The V and J calls and clone size are TCRdb's, not the authors'. The sample has about 800,000 distinct CDR3 sequences on record, approximately 25% of them singletons. The ten largest clones take up under 4% of the sample.

This specimen comes from a study of blood T cells in healthy people across ages (dated by TCRdb to about 2015). Background for the entire study: Template switching captured roughly one uniquely barcoded TCR beta cDNA molecule per two T cells in model experiments. The donors were split into four age groups: young (average around 15 years), middle-aged (more than 35), aged (62) and long-lived (approximately 80). Two additional independent replicas of 1 million unique cDNA reads from the same blood draw were analyzed for two donors (one aged 18 to 30 and one aged 80 or older). To track age-related changes in TCR beta repertoire diversity, the study relied on deep sequencing normalized with unique cDNA molecular identifiers. On the study overall, not on this receptor specifically: Compared with the aged group, the long-lived group had more naive CD4+ T cells, fewer expanded clones and increased TCR diversity, suggesting age selection. Since profiling was done on bulk unsorted PBMCs, naive and antigen-experienced compartments could not be conclusively compared. Estimates of total diversity based on one million sequenced T cells were considered lower bounds and underestimates. The CMV infection status of donors was not known, potentially confounding age-related changes in expanded clonotypes. As age increased, observed TCR beta diversity per million T cells dropped in a roughly linear way, and a significant reduction was already evident by age about 40. Observed TCR beta diversity correlated strongly with the percentage of naive T cells measured by flow cytometry.

Systemically healthy Caucasian individuals from Russia, approximately 39 in total and aged about 6 to 90 years, were included as donors. Each donor gave about 9.8 milliliters of peripheral blood, drawn into EDTA-treated Vacutainer tubes. PBMCs were isolated by Ficoll-Paque density-gradient centrifugation, with at least 7 million obtained per sample. Trizol reagent was used to extract total RNA from PBMCs, with at least 5.5 micrograms per sample. The percentages of naive CD45RAhigh/CD27high T cells were determined by flow cytometry on a PBMC aliquot from every donor. From a lookup of the germline V gene, CDR1 and CDR2 are SGHTA and FQGNSA. V loses 1 base, J loses 5 bases, and the germline ends lie 23 bases apart. From the cysteine through the phenylalanine, the CDR3 covers 18 amino acids. The CDR3 DNA has 54 bases and is translated from base 1. The same data also contributed to another study, on T cells of mothers and their children. Drawing on the second study: The donors were nine systemically healthy Caucasian individuals, made up of three mothers and their six children. cDNA synthesis consumed the entire amount of extracted RNA, loaded at approximately 1.6 ug RNA in each 15 ul reaction. In the second PCR, sample barcodes and 2-4 random nucleotides were introduced via the M1S primer. Over 9 million TCR beta CDR3 reads were obtained for each mother, and millions of reads were obtained for each child. Thymic selection shapes the output of TCR recombination in a similar way in related and unrelated pairs, and inherited differences have a minor effect. Normalized repertoire overlap was always slightly but never significantly higher in related than unrelated mother-child pairs. Persistent microchimeric T cell clones were not detected, at a sensitivity of approximately 100 clones per million clonotypes. The study used deep NGS to compare TCR beta repertoires of mothers and children, seeking features distinguishing related mother-child pairs from unrelated individuals. The mean age was 40 +/- 4 years for the mothers and about 10 +/- 4 years for the children. Libraries were sequenced on Illumina HiSeq 2000 with 100+100 nt paired-end reads after adapter ligation with NEBNext reagents. To prevent cross-contamination, the mother and child libraries were prepared one month apart and sequenced in separate runs. For each donor, between about 500,000 and 2,200,000 distinct TCR beta clonotypes were identified. Naive TCR beta clonotypes were estimated from low-frequency clonotypes matched to each donor's FACS-determined naive share, without sorting.

What was sequenced was blood. The chain is assembled from TRBV7-2 and TRBJ2-5, with TRBD2 perhaps the D gene, on 6 matching bases. This TCR was sampled from a boy between 10 and 17 years old in good health. The CDR3 protein sequence reads: CASSLDYSGGLLEETQYF. The sequenced DNA is TGTGCCAGCAGCTTAGATTACTCAGGAGGGCTATTGGAGGAGACCCAGTACTTC.